Shown below are 13 T cell receptor beta chains from a single sample sequenced in a study of T cell responses to AZD1222 COVID-19 vaccine. Method: immunoSEQ multiplex PCR; TCRdb's copy keeps in-frame clones and lacks some. This table has tens of thousands of clones, roughly 82% appearing once. The specimen comprised peripheral blood, sampled on day 0 of AZD1222 vaccination. The source is an adult in good health.

Only one count was recorded for this clone. V gene TRBV28 combines with J gene TRBJ2-1; perhaps TRBD2 as D (5 bases). Trimming cost V 1 base and J 7 bases, with 11 bases left between them. The CDR3 spans 14 residues. Germline V CDR1 and CDR2: MDHEN, SYDVKM. CDR3 residues: CASSLLVTGNEQFF. The CDR3 DNA follows: TGTGCCAGCAGTTTATTAGTCACGGGGAATGAGCAGTTCTTC.

V usage is TRBV30 and J usage is TRBJ1-3; D might be TRBD1 (5 bases). V was clipped by 0 bases and J by 7 bases, with 13 bases between them. Germline V gives CDR1 GTSNPN, CDR2 SVGIG (reference sequence). CDR3 length: 14 amino acids. The CDR3 loop reads CAWSVRRVLNTIYF. CDR3 in DNA: TGTGCCTGGAGTGTACGCAGGGTCCTCAACACCATATATTTT.

This clone has just a few counts. The V and J genes are TRBV11-2 and TRBJ1-1, with TRBD1 as a possible D gene (5 bases). The CDR3 is 12 amino acids. V gave up 0 bases and J gave up 8 bases, with 7 bases separating them. CDR1 and CDR2 from the germline V gene are SGHAT and FQNNGV. CDR3 nucleotides: TGTGCCAGCAGCTTAGATAAGGGGGAAGCTTTCTTT. Translation: CASSLDKGEAFF.

This clone was seen once. The chain uses TRBV4-1 and TRBJ2-2, with D hard to call. Looked up from germline, CDR1 is MGHRA and CDR2 is YSYEKL. V lost 1 base to trimming and J lost 2 bases, with 8 bases between them. The CDR3 contains 15 residues. CDR3 amino acids: CASSQALVNTGELFF. CDR3 coding DNA: TGCGCCAGCAGCCAAGCCCTAGTTAACACCGGGGAGCTGTTTTTT.

This chain uses TRBV7-9 with TRBJ1-5; 10 bases are shared with TRBD1. The length of the CDR3 is 18 residues. Germline V gene sequence: CDR1 SEHNR, CDR2 FQNEAQ (reference sequence). With 3 bases clipped from V and 4 bases from J, the junction kept 12 bases outside the gene matches. The CDR3: CASSFLGRDRGVNQPQHF. The CDR3 bases are TGTGCCAGCAGCTTCCTTGGGAGGGACAGGGGAGTAAATCAGCCCCAGCATTTT.

This clone occurred once. The genes are TRBV28 and TRBJ2-7; unclear D gene. The CDR3 runs 12 residues. Trimming stripped 4 bases from V and 0 bases from J, with 4 bases between. Germline CDR1 and CDR2: MDHEN and SYDVKM. This CDR3 reads CASSSTSYEQYF. CDR3 bases: TGTGCCAGCAGTTCCACCTCCTACGAGCAGTACTTC.

The chain links TRBV29-1 to TRBJ2-7; tentatively, D is TRBD1 (6 bases). The CDR3 is made up of 15 amino acids. Trimming pared 0 bases from V and 2 bases from J, leaving 14 bases between. CDR1 is SQVTM and CDR2 is ANQGSEA in the germline V gene. CDR3 protein: CSVEEPGTYPYEQYF. CDR3 in DNA: TGCAGCGTTGAAGAACCCGGGACATATCCCTACGAGCAGTACTTC.

The V call is TRBV6-5, the J call TRBJ1-5; 7 bases fit TRBD1. V gave up 4 bases and J gave up 4 bases; unmatched junction bases: 7. Germline values: CDR1 MNHEY, CDR2 SVGAGI. This CDR3 contains 15 residues. The CDR3: CASSSPSGQNQPQHF. The CDR3 DNA follows: TGTGCCAGCAGTTCACCGTCGGGACAGAATCAGCCCCAGCATTTT.

This chain connects TRBV7-9 to TRBJ2-7; either TRBD1 or TRBD2 may supply D (5 bases each). Germline V lookup: CDR1 SEHNR, CDR2 FQNEAQ (reference sequence). The CDR3 consists of 18 residues. Between the trimmed V and J ends, which lost 5 bases and 0 bases, there was a span of 23 bases. DNA of the CDR3: TGTGCCAGCAGCCAAAGGGGCGGGTTAGATCGACGCTCCTACGAGCAGTACTTC. Amino acids: CASSQRGGLDRRSYEQYF.

The genes are TRBV4-3 and TRBJ2-4; maybe TRBD2 (6 bases). The CDR3 totals 15 residues. Germline V CDR1 and CDR2: LGHNA, YSLEER. V was shortened by 0 bases and J by 3 bases, with 9 bases between the two germline ends. This CDR3 is CASSQDSGYKNIQYF. Here the CDR3 DNA reads TGCGCCAGCAGCCAAGATAGCGGCTACAAAAACATTCAGTACTTC.

V usage is TRBV19 and J usage is TRBJ1-5; a possible D gene is TRBD1 (6 bases). The germline V and J ends were trimmed by 8 bases and 6 bases, with 17 bases remaining between them. This CDR3 has 14 residues. Germline CDR1 reads LNHDA; CDR2 reads SQIVND (reference sequence). CDR3 sequence reads: CASYWGAWGQPQHF. In DNA, the CDR3 is TGTGCCAGTTACTGGGGGGCCTGGGGTCAGCCCCAGCATTTT. Using reference TRBV19 and TRBJ1-5 for the parts outside the CDR3, the full variable domain is DGGITQSPKYLFRKEGQNVTLSCEQNLNHDAMYWYRQDPGQGLRLIYYSQIVNDFQKGDIAEGYSVSREKKESFPLTVTSAQKNPTAFYLCASYWGAWGQPQHFGDGTRLSIL.

The genes are TRBV18 and TRBJ2-5; the D gene is possibly TRBD1 (6 bases). This CDR3 has 15 residues. CDR1 and CDR2 (germline): KGHSH, LQKENI. V dropped 1 base and J dropped 5 bases, with 14 bases sitting between them. CDR3 DNA sequence: TGTGCCAGCTCACCACGACAGGACTCAGGGGAGACCCAGTACTTC. Protein product: CASSPRQDSGETQYF.

V usage is TRBV3-1 (or the pseudogene TRBV3-2) and J usage is TRBJ2-5; 8 bases fit TRBD1. With V trimmed by 4 bases and J by 0 bases, 1 base remained unmatched. This CDR3 is built from 14 residues. The germline V gene has CDR1 LGHDT and CDR2 YNNKEL (reference sequence). CDR3 nucleotide sequence: TGTGCCAGCAGCCTGACAGGGGACCAAGAGACCCAGTACTTC. It yields the protein CASSLTGDQETQYF.